This section outlines one T cell receptor beta chain sequence together with its context. The CDR3 runs to 17 residues. V lost 5 bases to trimming and J lost 5 bases; unmatched junction nucleotides: 10. Germline V CDR1 and CDR2: SEHNR, FQNEAQ (reference sequence). Sequencing used immunoSEQ multiplex PCR; TCRdb keeps in-frame clones, though not all of them. The sample holds about 150,000 clones; over 85% are singletons and the top ten take around 5.4%. The data were obtained in a study of control samples from healthy donors and cancer patients. The clonotype was recovered from a man aged 18 to 35 in good health. This chain uses TRBV7-9 with TRBJ2-1, with 12 bases aligning to TRBD2. The source material was blood. The CDR3 region has the DNA TGTGCCAGCAGCCGTAGACTAGCGGGAGAAACGAACAATGAGCAGTTCTTC. Protein sequence: CASSRRLAGETNNEQFF.